This T cell receptor beta chain was retrieved from a study of OX40 agonist ivuxolimab in advanced cancers. About the research overall: Clinicians treated patients with ivuxolimab, an agonistic anti-OX40 (CD134) antibody. Across the patients, intravenous ivuxolimab was delivered every 2 weeks at 0.01 to 10 mg/kg. Regarding the study as a whole: At doses 0.1 to 3.0 mg/kg, CD4+ and CD8+ clones expanded. CD4+ T cells averaged fewer expanded clones than CD8+ T cells.

The length of the CDR3 is 14 residues. V was trimmed by 0 bases and J by 5 bases, leaving 10 bases between them. CDR1 and CDR2 (germline): LGHNA, YNFKEQ. Here immunoSEQ multiplex PCR was the method, and the copy in TCRdb shows in-frame clones only, minus some. This sample has approximately 27,000 clones; roughly three quarters occur once, and the top ten carry 15%. On this clone itself: What it binds is not known.

The receptor was isolated from an adult with an advanced solid tumor such as melanoma, head and neck, liver or kidney cancer. Sample: CD4+ or CD8+ T cells sorted from blood, taken in a trial of the OX40 agonist ivuxolimab. The J gene is TRBJ1-1, the V gene TRBV4-2; no reliable D call. CDR3 amino acids: CASSQDPSGTEAFF. The CDR3 bases are TGTGCCAGCAGCCAAGATCCCTCAGGTACTGAAGCTTTCTTT.